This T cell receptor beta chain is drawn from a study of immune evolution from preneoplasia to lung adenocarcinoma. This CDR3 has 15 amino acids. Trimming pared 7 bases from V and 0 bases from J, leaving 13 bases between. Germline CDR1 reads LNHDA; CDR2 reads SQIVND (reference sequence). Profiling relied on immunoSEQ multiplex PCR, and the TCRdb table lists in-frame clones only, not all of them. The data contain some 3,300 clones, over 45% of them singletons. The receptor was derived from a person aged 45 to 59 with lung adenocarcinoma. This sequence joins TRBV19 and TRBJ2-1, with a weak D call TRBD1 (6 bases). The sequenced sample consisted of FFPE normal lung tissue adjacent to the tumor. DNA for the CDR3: TGTGCCAGTAAACAGGGAGCCCACTCCTACAATGAGCAGTTCTTC. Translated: CASKQGAHSYNEQFF.